The 26 T cell receptor beta chains below all came from one sample that was sequenced in a study of human T cells and chemical hapten exposure. This sample's time point: pre-sensitization, week 0. The sample's treatment: therapeutic diphenylcyclopropenone sensitization with weekly scalp DPC. From the RACE reads, TCRdb called clonotypes with MiXCR, one entry per CDR3 protein. The sample shows 200,000 to 300,000 distinct CDR3 sequences, about 9% of them seen only once. The sample here was whole blood, taken in connection with sensitization to the hapten diphenylcyclopropenone (DPC). The receptors derive from a woman between 40 and 50 years old with alopecia areata. Some clones in this sample may be carry-over from other donors' samples.

This clonotype has ten or more counts. V gene TRBV5-1 combines with J gene TRBJ2-7; weak D call: TRBD1 (6 bases). The V and J ends lost 3 bases and 0 bases respectively, with 7 bases between them. CDR1 and CDR2 (germline): SGHRS, YFSETQ. The CDR3 is made up of 13 amino acids. CDR3 coding DNA: TGCGCCAGCAGCTCGGACAGCTCCTACGAGCAGTACTTC. It translates to CASSSDSSYEQYF.

This clonotype was counted only a few times. The chain is built from TRBV9 and TRBJ2-4, with 15 bases matching TRBD2. Unmatched junction bases numbered 7, after V lost 3 bases and J lost 9 bases. The CDR3 covers 16 residues. Per germline, CDR1 SGDLS and CDR2 YYNGEE. The CDR3 coding sequence is TGTGCCAGCAGCGCGGGGACTAGCGGGAGGTGGGGCATTCAGTACTTC. Protein sequence: CASSAGTSGRWGIQYF.

A few counts support this clonotype. This chain connects TRBV20-1 to TRBJ1-2; unclear D gene. Germline lookup yields CDR1 DFQATT and CDR2 SNEGSKA (reference sequence). The V end lost 5 bases, the J end lost 4 bases, and 11 bases lay between the germline ends. This CDR3 contains 12 residues. The CDR3 nucleotides are TGCAGTGCTCCAAGAGAAGCCTATGGCTACACCTTC. It yields the protein CSAPREAYGYTF.

The chain couples TRBV20-1 to TRBJ2-1, with a tentative D call TRBD2 (5 bases). Deletions cut 2 bases from V and 0 bases from J, with 8 bases between. CDR1 and CDR2 (germline): DFQATT, SNEGSKA (reference sequence). The CDR3 consists of 14 residues. DNA of the CDR3: TGCAGTGCTAGAAAAGCGGTCTCCTACAATGAGCAGTTCTTC. Translating it yields CSARKAVSYNEQFF.

This clonotype was found many times. The CDR3 spells CASSLRHTEAFF. The CDR3 coding sequence is TGTGCCAGCAGCTTAAGGCACACTGAAGCTTTCTTT. The chain links TRBV11-2 to TRBJ1-1, with D unresolved. Germline assignment: CDR1 SGHAT and CDR2 FQNNGV. This CDR3 comprises 12 residues. V gave up 2 bases and J gave up 3 bases, with 4 bases separating them.

This clonotype was seen only a few times. Here the CDR3 DNA reads TGTGCCAGCAGCTCCAGACAAGCGCGGGAGCTGTTTTTT. This gives the protein CASSSRQARELFF. The chain has TRBV7-2 and TRBJ2-2; D is unresolved. The V and J ends lost 4 bases and 9 bases respectively, with 12 bases between them. From germline, CDR1 is SGHTA and CDR2 FQGNSA. The CDR3 loop spans 13 amino acids.

J is TRBJ2-3 and V is TRBV7-3, with TRBD2 identical over 7 bases. In germline, CDR1 is SGHTA, CDR2 FQGTGA. This CDR3 has 15 amino acids. After removal of 5 bases from V and 0 bases from J, the junction contained 5 bases not matched to a gene. In nucleotides, the CDR3 is TGTGCCAGCAGCCAAGGGACTACTAGCACAGATACGCAGTATTTT. This encodes CASSQGTTSTDTQYF.

This sequence joins TRBV6-5 and TRBJ2-2, with D unresolved. The ends were cut back, 2 bases at V and 6 bases at J, with 13 bases in the middle. The CDR3 has 15 residues. Per germline, CDR1 MNHEY and CDR2 SVGAGI. The CDR3 DNA sequence: TGTGCCAGCAGTTACGGTCGCGTGCGGTCCGGGGAGCTGTTTTTT. Translation gives CASSYGRVRSGELFF.

V is TRBV12-3 or TRBV12-4 and J is TRBJ1-3, with D possibly TRBD1 on 5 matching bases. This CDR3 has 13 amino acids. The germline V and J ends were trimmed by 5 bases and 2 bases, with 7 bases remaining between them. Here the CDR3 DNA reads TGTGCCAGCAGTCGGGGACCTGGAAACACCATATATTTT. It codes for CASSRGPGNTIYF.

This sequence joins TRBV6-1 and TRBJ2-1; 10 bases align to TRBD2. From germline, CDR1 is MNHNS and CDR2 SASEGT. The CDR3 length is 15 residues. V shed 8 bases, J shed 0 bases, and the junction held 4 bases outside the gene matches. The CDR3 bases are TGTGCCAGCGGGACTAGCGTGAGCTCCTACAATGAGCAGTTCTTC. Translated: CASGTSVSSYNEQFF.

The rearrangement joins TRBV6-5 to TRBJ2-7; 8 bases line up with TRBD2. Germline values: CDR1 MNHEY, CDR2 SVGAGI. The ends lost 10 bases at V and 7 bases at J; junction bases unmatched: 15. This CDR3 has 14 residues. Here the CDR3 reads CATRIGLASREQYF. The DNA of the CDR3 is TGTGCCACCCGAATAGGACTAGCTTCTAGGGAGCAGTACTTC.

This clonotype occurred a few times. The CDR3 nucleotides read TGCGCCAGCAGCCTAGGGACAGCTCCCTACAATGAGCAGTTCTTC. This gives the protein CASSLGTAPYNEQFF. This chain uses TRBV4-1 with TRBJ2-1, with TRBD1 identical over 7 bases. Unmatched junction bases numbered 5, after V lost 4 bases and J lost 2 bases. This CDR3 region has 15 residues. Germline V gene data show CDR1 as MGHRA and CDR2 as YSYEKL.

This chain connects TRBV10-1 to TRBJ2-1; unclear D gene. Trimming left V 3 bases short and J 6 bases short, with 6 bases between. This CDR3 region has 12 residues. The germline V gene has CDR1 WNHNN and CDR2 SYGVQD (reference sequence). The CDR3 DNA reads TGCGCCAGCAGTGAAGAATCCAATGAGCAGTTCTTC. Its protein product is CASSEESNEQFF.

The table lists this clonotype with a few counts. This CDR3 reads CASSLVALAPYNEQFF. CDR3 bases: TGTGCCAGCAGCTTAGTAGCGCTAGCGCCCTACAATGAGCAGTTCTTC. The genes are TRBV11-3 and TRBJ2-1, with a weak D call TRBD2 (6 bases). Germline V CDR1 and CDR2: SGHNT, YENEEA. The V and J ends lost 1 base and 2 bases respectively, with 12 bases between them. The CDR3 totals 16 residues.

The V call is TRBV29-1, the J call TRBJ2-3; 10 bases are a match to TRBD2. The CDR3 spans 13 residues. Looked up from germline, CDR1 is SQVTM and CDR2 is ANQGSEA. With 6 bases clipped from V and 7 bases from J, the junction kept 7 bases outside the gene matches. The CDR3 is CSVRTSGANTQYF. The CDR3 DNA follows: TGCAGCGTCCGGACTAGCGGCGCCAATACGCAGTATTTT.

This clonotype has only a few counts. The chain recombines TRBV12-3 or TRBV12-4 with TRBJ2-3; the match to TRBD2 covers 13 bases. The CDR3 runs 16 residues. The V gene end was trimmed by 6 bases and the J gene end by 4 bases; junction bases not matched to a gene: 7. The CDR3 reads CASSTRTSGRPDTQYF. CDR3 coding DNA: TGTGCCAGCAGCACCCGGACTAGCGGGAGACCAGATACGCAGTATTTT.

This clonotype was observed many times. The rearrangement links TRBV7-9 to TRBJ2-7; possibly TRBD1 or TRBD2 for D (10 bases each). Germline V gives CDR1 SEHNR, CDR2 FQNEAQ (reference sequence). Trimming removed 5 bases from V and 6 bases from J, with 29 bases in between. This CDR3 comprises 18 residues. For the CDR3, the DNA is TGTGCCAGCAGCCTCGACAGGGGGCGGCTAGCGGGAGTCCGCGAGCAGTACTTC. Its translation is CASSLDRGRLAGVREQYF.

V usage is TRBV7-2 and J usage is TRBJ2-3, with D maybe TRBD1 (5 bases). CDR3 length equals 14 residues. Germline V gene sequence: CDR1 SGHTA, CDR2 FQGNSA. V gave up 5 bases and J gave up 0 bases, with 9 bases separating them. This CDR3 reads CASSQRQSTDTQYF. CDR3 bases: TGTGCCAGCAGCCAAAGACAGAGCACAGATACGCAGTATTTT. Full variable domain (rest looked up from reference TRBV7-2 and TRBJ2-3): GAGVSQSPSNKVTEKGKDVELRCDPISGHTALYWYRQSLGQGLEFLIYFQGNSAPDKSGLPSDRFSAERTGGSVSTLTIQRTQQEDSAVYLCASSQRQSTDTQYFGPGTRLTVL.

This clonotype was observed a handful of times. The J gene is TRBJ2-1, the V gene TRBV3-1, with D possibly being TRBD1 or TRBD2 (5 bases each). The CDR3 totals 15 residues. Germline assignment: CDR1 LGHDT and CDR2 YNNKEL (reference sequence). Trimming cost V 4 bases and J 3 bases, with 13 bases left between them. This CDR3 is CASSLAGADYNEQFF. For the CDR3, the DNA is TGTGCCAGCAGCCTAGCCGGGGCCGACTACAATGAGCAGTTCTTC.

This clonotype was detected a few times. V usage is TRBV29-1 and J usage is TRBJ1-3; D remains unclear. CDR3 length equals 13 residues. Germline assignment: CDR1 SQVTM and CDR2 ANQGSEA. V was clipped by 6 bases and J by 2 bases, with 11 bases between them. The CDR3 sequence is CSVEQTAGNTIYF. CDR3 DNA sequence: TGCAGCGTAGAACAGACTGCTGGAAACACCATATATTTT.

This clonotype was seen ten or more times. The chain combines TRBV4-1 with TRBJ2-1, with D tentatively TRBD2 (5 bases). The CDR3 has 14 residues. In germline, CDR1 is MGHRA, CDR2 YSYEKL. The V end was cut by 7 bases, the J end by 2 bases, with 12 bases between. CDR3 DNA: TGCGCCAGCAACCGCGACTACCCCTACAATGAGCAGTTCTTC. Translation gives CASNRDYPYNEQFF.

The V gene is TRBV10-3, the J gene TRBJ2-3; a possible D gene is TRBD2 (6 bases). This CDR3 comprises 18 residues. V dropped 0 bases and J dropped 4 bases, with 20 bases sitting between them. Germline V gene sequence: CDR1 ENHRY, CDR2 SYGVKD. The CDR3, as DNA: TGTGCCATCAGTGAGTCGCCGGGCTCTCTGGGAGGCGCAGATACGCAGTATTTT. This sequence encodes CAISESPGSLGGADTQYF.

The chain carries TRBV20-1 and TRBJ1-5; 7 positions match TRBD1. Germline assignment: CDR1 DFQATT and CDR2 SNEGSKA (reference sequence). The CDR3 consists of 14 residues. V was pared by 5 bases and J by 4 bases, with 8 bases of the junction left unmatched. CDR3 nucleotide sequence: TGCAGTGCTTTGGGATCGGGACAGAATCAGCCCCAGCATTTT. As protein: CSALGSGQNQPQHF.

This clonotype was recorded at least ten times. The chain recombines TRBV28 with TRBJ2-7, with TRBD2 matching over 9 bases. The length of the CDR3 is 15 residues. Looked up from germline, CDR1 is MDHEN and CDR2 is SYDVKM. V was pared by 5 bases and J by 3 bases, with 8 bases of the junction left unmatched. CDR3 sequence (DNA): TGTGCCAGCAGTCCAGGGACTAGCCCTTACTACGAGCAGTACTTC. Amino acids: CASSPGTSPYYEQYF. The whole variable domain, filled in from reference TRBV28 and TRBJ2-7, reads DVKVTQSSRYLVKRTGEKVFLECVQDMDHENMFWYRQDPGLGLRLIYFSYDVKMKEKGDIPEGYSVSREKKERFSLILESASTNQTSMYLCASSPGTSPYYEQYFGPGTRLTVT.

This clonotype came up a few times. This sequence joins TRBV4-3 and TRBJ2-4; TRBD2 matches 9 bases. Germline V gene lookup returns CDR1 LGHNA and CDR2 YSLEER. This CDR3 spans 16 amino acids. The V segment lost 1 base and the J segment 6 bases; nucleotides outside the gene matches: 7. CDR3 sequence: CASSQVLRAGGNIQYF. The CDR3 nucleotides read TGCGCCAGCAGCCAAGTCCTTAGAGCGGGAGGAAACATTCAGTACTTC.

The rearrangement joins TRBV4-2 to TRBJ2-3; 9 nucleotides match TRBD2. The CDR3 is 16 residues long. Germline trimming cut 1 base from V and 4 bases from J; bases unmatched to any gene: 6. Germline V gives CDR1 LGHNA, CDR2 YNFKEQ. CDR3 sequence reads: CASSQGASGAPDTQYF. CDR3 coding DNA: TGTGCCAGCAGCCAAGGGGCTAGCGGGGCCCCAGATACGCAGTATTTT.